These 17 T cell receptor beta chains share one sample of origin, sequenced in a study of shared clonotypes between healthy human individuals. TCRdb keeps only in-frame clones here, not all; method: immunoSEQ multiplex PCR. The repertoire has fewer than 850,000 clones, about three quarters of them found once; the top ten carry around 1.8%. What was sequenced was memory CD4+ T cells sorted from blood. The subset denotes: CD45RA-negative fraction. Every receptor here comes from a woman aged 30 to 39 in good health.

For the CDR3, the DNA is TGTGCCAGCACTAACCCACAGGGATTCTACGAGCAGTACTTC. It yields the protein CASTNPQGFYEQYF. The gene calls are TRBV28 and TRBJ2-7; the D gene is possibly TRBD1 (6 bases). V gave up 7 bases and J gave up 3 bases, with 16 bases separating them. The CDR3 consists of 14 residues. CDR1 and CDR2 (germline): MDHEN, SYDVKM.

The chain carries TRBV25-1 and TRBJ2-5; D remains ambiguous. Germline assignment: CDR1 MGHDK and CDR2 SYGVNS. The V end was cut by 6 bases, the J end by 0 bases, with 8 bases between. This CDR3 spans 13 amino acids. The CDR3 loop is CASRKLDQETQYF. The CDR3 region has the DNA TGTGCCAGCAGAAAATTAGACCAAGAGACCCAGTACTTC.

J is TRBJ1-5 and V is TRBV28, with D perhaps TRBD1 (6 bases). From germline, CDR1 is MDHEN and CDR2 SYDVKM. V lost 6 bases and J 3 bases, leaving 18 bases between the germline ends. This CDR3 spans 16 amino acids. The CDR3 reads CASSSGSRGVNQPQHF. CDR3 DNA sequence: TGTGCCAGCAGCTCCGGCTCCAGGGGAGTCAATCAGCCCCAGCATTTT.

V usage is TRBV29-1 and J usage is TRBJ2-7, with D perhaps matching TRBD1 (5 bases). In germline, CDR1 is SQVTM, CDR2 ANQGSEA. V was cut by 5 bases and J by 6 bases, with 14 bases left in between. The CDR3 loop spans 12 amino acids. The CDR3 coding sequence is TGCAGCGTTAAACGCGACAGACGCGAGCAGTACTTC. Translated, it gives CSVKRDRREQYF.

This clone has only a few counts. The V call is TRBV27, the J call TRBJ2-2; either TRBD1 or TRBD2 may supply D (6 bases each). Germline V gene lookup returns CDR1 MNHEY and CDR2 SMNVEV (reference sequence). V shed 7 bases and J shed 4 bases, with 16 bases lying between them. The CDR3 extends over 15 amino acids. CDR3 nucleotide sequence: TGTGCCAGCACTCACAGGGTGGAGGGCACCGGGGAGCTGTTTTTT. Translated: CASTHRVEGTGELFF.

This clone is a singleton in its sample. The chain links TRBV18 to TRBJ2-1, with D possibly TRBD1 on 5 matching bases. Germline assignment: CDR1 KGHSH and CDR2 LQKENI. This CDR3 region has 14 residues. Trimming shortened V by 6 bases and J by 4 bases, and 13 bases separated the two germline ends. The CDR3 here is CASSAGYRYNEQFF. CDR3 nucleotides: TGTGCCAGCTCCGCAGGGTACAGATACAATGAGCAGTTCTTC.

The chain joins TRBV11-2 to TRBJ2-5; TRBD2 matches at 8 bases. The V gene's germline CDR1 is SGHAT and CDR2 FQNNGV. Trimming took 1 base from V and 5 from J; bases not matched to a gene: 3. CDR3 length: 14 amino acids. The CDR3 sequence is CASSLGPSGETQYF. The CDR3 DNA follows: TGTGCCAGCAGCTTAGGTCCTAGCGGGGAGACCCAGTACTTC.

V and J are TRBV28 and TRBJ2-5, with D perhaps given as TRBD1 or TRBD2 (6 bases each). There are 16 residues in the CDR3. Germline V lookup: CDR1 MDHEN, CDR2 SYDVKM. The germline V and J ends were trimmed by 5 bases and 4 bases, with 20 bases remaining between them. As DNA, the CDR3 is TGTGCCAGCAGTGCATGGGGGGCGGAGGGAAGAGAGACCCAGTACTTC. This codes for CASSAWGAEGRETQYF.

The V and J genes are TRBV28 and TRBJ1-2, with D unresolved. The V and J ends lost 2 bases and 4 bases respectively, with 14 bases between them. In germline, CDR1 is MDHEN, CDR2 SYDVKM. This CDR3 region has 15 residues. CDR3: CASSLPQVSFYGYTF. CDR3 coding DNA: TGTGCCAGCAGTTTACCCCAAGTCTCCTTCTATGGCTACACCTTC.

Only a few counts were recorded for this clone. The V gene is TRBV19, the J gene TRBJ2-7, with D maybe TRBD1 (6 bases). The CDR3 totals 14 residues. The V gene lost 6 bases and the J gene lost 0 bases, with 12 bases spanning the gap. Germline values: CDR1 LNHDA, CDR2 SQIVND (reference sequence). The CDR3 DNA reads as TGTGCCAGTAGGCCGGGACATAACTCCTACGAGCAGTACTTC. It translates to CASRPGHNSYEQYF.

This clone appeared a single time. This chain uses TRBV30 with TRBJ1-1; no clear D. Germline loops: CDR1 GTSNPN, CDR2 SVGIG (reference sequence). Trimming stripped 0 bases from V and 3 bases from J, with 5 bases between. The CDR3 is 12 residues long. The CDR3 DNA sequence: TGTGCCTGGAGTGTGTCGGACACTGAAGCTTTCTTT. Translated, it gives CAWSVSDTEAFF.

CDR3 loop: CASSEFSGTYNEQFF. CDR3 in DNA: TGTGCCAGCAGTGAATTTAGCGGGACGTACAATGAGCAGTTCTTC. The chain uses TRBV25-1 and TRBJ2-1; 8 bases are a match to TRBD2. The trim removed 1 base at V and 4 bases at J, leaving 3 bases unmatched. Germline V gene sequence: CDR1 MGHDK, CDR2 SYGVNS. CDR3 length: 15 amino acids.

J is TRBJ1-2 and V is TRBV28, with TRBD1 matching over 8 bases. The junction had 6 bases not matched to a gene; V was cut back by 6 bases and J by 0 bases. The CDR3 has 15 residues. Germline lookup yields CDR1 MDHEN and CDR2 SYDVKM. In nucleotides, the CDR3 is TGTGCCAGCAGGGGTCAGGGGGCCACTAACTATGGCTACACCTTC. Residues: CASRGQGATNYGYTF.

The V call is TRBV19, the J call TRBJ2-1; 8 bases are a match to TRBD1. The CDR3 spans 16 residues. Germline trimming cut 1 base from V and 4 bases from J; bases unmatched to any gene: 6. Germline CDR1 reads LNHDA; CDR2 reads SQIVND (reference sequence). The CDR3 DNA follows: TGTGCCAGTAGTATAGGACCGGGACAGGAGTACAATGAGCAGTTCTTC. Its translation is CASSIGPGQEYNEQFF.

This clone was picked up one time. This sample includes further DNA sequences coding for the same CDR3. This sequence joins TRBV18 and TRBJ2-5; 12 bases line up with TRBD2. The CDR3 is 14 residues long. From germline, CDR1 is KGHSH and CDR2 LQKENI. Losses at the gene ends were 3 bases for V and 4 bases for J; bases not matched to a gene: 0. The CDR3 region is CASSPGLAGETQYF. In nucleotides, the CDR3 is TGTGCCAGCTCACCGGGACTAGCGGGAGAGACCCAGTACTTC.

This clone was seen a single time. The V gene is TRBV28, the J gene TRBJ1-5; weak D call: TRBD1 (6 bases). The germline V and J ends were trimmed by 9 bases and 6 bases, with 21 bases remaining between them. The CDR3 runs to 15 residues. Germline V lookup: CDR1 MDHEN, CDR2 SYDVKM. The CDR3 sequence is CASIEARGAGQPQHF. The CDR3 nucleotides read TGTGCCAGTATAGAGGCGCGGGGGGCCGGTCAGCCCCAGCATTTT. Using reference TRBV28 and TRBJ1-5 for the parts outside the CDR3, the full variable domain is DVKVTQSSRYLVKRTGEKVFLECVQDMDHENMFWYRQDPGLGLRLIYFSYDVKMKEKGDIPEGYSVSREKKERFSLILESASTNQTSMYLCASIEARGAGQPQHFGDGTRLSIL.

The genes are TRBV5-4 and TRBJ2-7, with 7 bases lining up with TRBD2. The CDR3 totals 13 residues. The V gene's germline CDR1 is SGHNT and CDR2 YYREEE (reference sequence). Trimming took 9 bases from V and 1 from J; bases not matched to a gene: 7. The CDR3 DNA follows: TGTGCCACCTCTAGCGGAAATTCCTACGAGCAGTACTTC. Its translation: CATSSGNSYEQYF.